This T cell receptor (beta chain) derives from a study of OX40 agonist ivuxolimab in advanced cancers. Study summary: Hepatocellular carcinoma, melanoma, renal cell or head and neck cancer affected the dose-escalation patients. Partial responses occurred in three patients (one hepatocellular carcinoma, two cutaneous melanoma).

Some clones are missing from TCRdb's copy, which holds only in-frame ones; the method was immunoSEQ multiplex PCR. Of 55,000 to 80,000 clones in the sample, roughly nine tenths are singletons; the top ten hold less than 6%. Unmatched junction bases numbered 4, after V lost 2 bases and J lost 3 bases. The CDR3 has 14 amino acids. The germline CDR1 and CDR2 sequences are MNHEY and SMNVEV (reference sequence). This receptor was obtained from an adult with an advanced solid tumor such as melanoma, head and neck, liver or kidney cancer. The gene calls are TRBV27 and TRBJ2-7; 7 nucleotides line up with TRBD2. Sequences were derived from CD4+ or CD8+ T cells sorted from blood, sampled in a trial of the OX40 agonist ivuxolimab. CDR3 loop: CASSLAGVGYEQYF. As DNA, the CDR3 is TGTGCCAGCAGTTTAGCGGGAGTCGGCTACGAGCAGTACTTC.